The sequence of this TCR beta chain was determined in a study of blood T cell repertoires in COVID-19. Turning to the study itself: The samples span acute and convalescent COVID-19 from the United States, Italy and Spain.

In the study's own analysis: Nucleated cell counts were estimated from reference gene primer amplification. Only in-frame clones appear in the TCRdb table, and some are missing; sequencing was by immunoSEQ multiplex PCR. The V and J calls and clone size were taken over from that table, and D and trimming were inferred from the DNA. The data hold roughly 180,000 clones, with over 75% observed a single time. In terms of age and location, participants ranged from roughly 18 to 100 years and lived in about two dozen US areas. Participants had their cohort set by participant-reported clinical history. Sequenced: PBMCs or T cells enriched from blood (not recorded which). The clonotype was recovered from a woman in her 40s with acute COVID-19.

The CDR3: CASSIGLADTTDTQYF. The CDR3 nucleotides read TGCGCCAGCAGCATTGGACTAGCGGATACCACAGATACGCAGTATTTT. This chain links TRBV5-1 with TRBJ2-3; 10 nucleotides line up with TRBD2. CDR1 and CDR2 (germline): SGHRS, YFSETQ. CDR3 length equals 16 residues. The junction had 7 bases not matched to a gene; V was cut back by 4 bases and J by 2 bases.